This T cell receptor (beta chain) is drawn from a study of T cell repertoires in cytomegalovirus infection. Turning to the study itself: The study used recently identified HLA-C-restricted and well-studied HLA-B-restricted CMV epitopes. Study-wide points: Carriers of CMV and the relevant HLA type were discriminated by public TCR beta frequency. Across the ex vivo response, the dominant clonotypes were HLA-C-restricted CMV-specific TCR beta clonotypes.

The sample holds many counts of this clonotype. Its antigen is unknown. The V gene's germline CDR1 is SGHKS and CDR2 YYEKEE (reference sequence). Trimming left V 0 bases short and J 5 bases short, with 5 bases between. This CDR3 contains 13 residues. TCRdb redid the calling of the reads with MiXCR, one entry per CDR3 protein. This table holds 550,000 to 700,000 distinct CDR3 sequences, almost 40% found once. The sequence was collected from a human donor in good health (CMV status not recorded). Some clones in this sample may be carry-over from other donors' samples. This sequence joins TRBV5-5 and TRBJ2-2; D gene ambiguous. This material consisted of cultured PBMCs, taken from culture after CMV antigen stimulation. The CDR3 is CASSLVQTGELFF. The CDR3 nucleotides are TGTGCCAGCAGCTTGGTTCAGACCGGGGAGCTGTTTTTT.